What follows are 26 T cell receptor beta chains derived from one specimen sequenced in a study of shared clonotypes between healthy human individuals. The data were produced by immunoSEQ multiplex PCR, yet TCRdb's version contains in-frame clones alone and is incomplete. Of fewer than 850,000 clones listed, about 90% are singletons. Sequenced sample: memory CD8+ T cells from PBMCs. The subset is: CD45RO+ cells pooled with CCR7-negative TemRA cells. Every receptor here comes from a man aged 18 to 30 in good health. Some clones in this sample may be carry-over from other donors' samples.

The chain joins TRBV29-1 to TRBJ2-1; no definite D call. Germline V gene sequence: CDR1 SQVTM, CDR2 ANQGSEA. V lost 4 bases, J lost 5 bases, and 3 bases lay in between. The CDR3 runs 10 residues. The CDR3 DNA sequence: TGCAGCGTTGTCAACAATGAGCAGTTCTTC. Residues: CSVVNNEQFF.

CDR3 nucleotides: TGTGCCAGCAGCAATACCGGGACAGGGGTTGAGGCTGGGGCCAACGTCCTGACTTTC. This sequence encodes CASSNTGTGVEAGANVLTF. The V gene is TRBV7-9, the J gene TRBJ2-6; 10 bases are shared with TRBD1. Germline trimming cut 5 bases from V and 2 bases from J; bases unmatched to any gene: 12. Germline V gene sequence: CDR1 SEHNR, CDR2 FQNEAQ (reference sequence). The CDR3 consists of 19 residues.

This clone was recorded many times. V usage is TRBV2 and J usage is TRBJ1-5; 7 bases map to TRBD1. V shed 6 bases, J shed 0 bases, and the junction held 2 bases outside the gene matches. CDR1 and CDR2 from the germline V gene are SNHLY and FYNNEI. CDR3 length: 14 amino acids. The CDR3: CASRTGFSNQPQHF. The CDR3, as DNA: TGTGCCAGCAGGACAGGGTTTAGCAATCAGCCCCAGCATTTT.

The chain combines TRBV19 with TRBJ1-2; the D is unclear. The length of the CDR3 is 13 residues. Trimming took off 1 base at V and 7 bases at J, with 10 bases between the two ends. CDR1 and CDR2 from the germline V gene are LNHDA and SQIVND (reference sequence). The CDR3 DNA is TGTGCCAGTAGTATAGGGCGTGGGGTTGGCTACACCTTC. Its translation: CASSIGRGVGYTF.

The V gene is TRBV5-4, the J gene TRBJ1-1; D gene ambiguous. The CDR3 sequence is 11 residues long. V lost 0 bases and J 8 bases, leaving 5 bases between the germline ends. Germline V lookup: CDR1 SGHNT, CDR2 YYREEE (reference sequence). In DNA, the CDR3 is TGTGCCAGCAGCTTGGGCAGAGAAGCTTTCTTT. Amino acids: CASSLGREAFF. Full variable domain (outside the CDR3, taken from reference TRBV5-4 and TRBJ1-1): ETGVTQSPTHLIKTRGQQVTLRCSSQSGHNTVSWYQQALGQGPQFIFQYYREEENGRGNFPPRFSGLQFPNYSSELNVNALELDDSALYLCASSLGREAFFGQGTRLTVV.

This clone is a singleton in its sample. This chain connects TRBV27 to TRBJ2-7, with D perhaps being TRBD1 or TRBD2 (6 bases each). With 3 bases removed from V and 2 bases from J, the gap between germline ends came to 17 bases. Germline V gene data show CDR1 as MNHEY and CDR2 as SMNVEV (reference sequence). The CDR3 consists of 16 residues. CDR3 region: CASSFGPGAEAYEQYF. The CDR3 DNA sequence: TGTGCCAGCAGTTTCGGGCCGGGGGCGGAGGCCTACGAGCAGTACTTC.

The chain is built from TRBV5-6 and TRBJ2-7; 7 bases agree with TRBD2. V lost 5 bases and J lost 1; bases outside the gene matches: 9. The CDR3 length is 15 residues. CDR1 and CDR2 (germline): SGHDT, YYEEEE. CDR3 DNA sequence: TGTGCCAGCAGGGGGAGGGGACGGCCATCCTACGAGCAGTACTTC. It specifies CASRGRGRPSYEQYF.

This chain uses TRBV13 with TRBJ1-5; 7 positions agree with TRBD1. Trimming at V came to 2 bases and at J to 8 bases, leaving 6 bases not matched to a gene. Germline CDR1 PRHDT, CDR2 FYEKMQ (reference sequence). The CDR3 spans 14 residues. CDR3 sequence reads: CASSLSGGNKPQHF. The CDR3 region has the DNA TGTGCCAGCAGCTTATCAGGGGGAAATAAGCCCCAGCATTTT.

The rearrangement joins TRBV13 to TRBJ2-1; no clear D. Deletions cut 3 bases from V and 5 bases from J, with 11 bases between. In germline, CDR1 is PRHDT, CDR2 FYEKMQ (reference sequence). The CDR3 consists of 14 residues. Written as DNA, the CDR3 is TGTGCCAGCAGCTTGTATATGAGCCACAATGAGCAGTTCTTC. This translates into CASSLYMSHNEQFF.

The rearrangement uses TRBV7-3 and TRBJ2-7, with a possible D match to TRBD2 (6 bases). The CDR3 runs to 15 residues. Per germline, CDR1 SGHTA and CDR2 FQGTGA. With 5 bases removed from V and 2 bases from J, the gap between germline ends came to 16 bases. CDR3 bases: TGTGCCAGCAGCACCGGTGAGGGAGGAACCTACGAGCAGTACTTC. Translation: CASSTGEGGTYEQYF.

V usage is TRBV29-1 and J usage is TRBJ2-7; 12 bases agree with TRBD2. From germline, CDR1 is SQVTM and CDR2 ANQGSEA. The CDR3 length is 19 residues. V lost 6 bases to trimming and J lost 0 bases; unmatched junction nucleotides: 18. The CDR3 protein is CSVRGGEGLAGFISYEQYF. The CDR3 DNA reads TGCAGCGTGAGGGGAGGAGAAGGACTAGCGGGATTCATCTCCTACGAGCAGTACTTC.

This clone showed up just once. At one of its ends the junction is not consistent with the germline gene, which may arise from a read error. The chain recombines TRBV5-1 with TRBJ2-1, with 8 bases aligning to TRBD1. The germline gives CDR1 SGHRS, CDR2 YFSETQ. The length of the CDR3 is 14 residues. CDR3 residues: CASVSSGTGPEQFF. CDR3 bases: TGTGCCAGCGTAAGCTCGGGGACAGGACCGGAGCAGTTCTTC.

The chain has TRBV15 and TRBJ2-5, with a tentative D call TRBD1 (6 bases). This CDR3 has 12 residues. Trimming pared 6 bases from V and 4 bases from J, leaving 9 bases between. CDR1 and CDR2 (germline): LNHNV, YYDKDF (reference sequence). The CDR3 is CATRSRGETQYF. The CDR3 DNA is TGTGCCACCAGAAGCAGGGGAGAGACCCAGTACTTC.

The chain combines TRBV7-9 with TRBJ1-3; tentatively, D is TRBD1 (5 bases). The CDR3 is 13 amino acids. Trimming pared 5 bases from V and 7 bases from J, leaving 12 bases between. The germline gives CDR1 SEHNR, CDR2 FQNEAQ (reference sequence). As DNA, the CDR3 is TGTGCCAGCAGCCGGGACGGAGGGAACACCATATATTTT. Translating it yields CASSRDGGNTIYF.

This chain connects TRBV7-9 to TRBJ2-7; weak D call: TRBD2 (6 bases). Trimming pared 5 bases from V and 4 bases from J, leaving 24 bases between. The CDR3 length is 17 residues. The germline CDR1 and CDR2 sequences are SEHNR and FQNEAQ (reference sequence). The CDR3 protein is CASSQGYRTGEGYEQYF. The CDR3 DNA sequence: TGTGCCAGCAGCCAAGGGTACAGGACGGGAGAGGGGTACGAGCAGTACTTC. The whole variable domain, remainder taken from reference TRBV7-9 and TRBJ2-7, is DTGVSQNPRHKITKRGQNVTFRCDPISEHNRLYWYRQTLGQGPEFLTYFQNEAQLEKSRLLSDRFSAERPKGSFSTLEIQRTEQGDSAMYLCASSQGYRTGEGYEQYFGPGTRLTVT.

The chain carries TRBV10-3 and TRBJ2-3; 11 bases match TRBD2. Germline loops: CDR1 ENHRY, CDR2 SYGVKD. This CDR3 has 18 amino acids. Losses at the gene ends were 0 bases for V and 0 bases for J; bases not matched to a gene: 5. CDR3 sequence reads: CAISESRGTSGSTDTQYF. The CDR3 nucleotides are TGTGCCATCAGTGAGTCCCGCGGGACTAGCGGAAGCACAGATACGCAGTATTTT.

The CDR3 DNA reads as TGTGCCAGCAGCTTAGGCTATCAGGGGTACAATGAGCAGTTCTTC. It is translated as CASSLGYQGYNEQFF. This chain connects TRBV13 to TRBJ2-1; D is perhaps TRBD1 (6 bases). CDR3 length equals 15 residues. Per germline, CDR1 PRHDT and CDR2 FYEKMQ (reference sequence). Trimming cost V 0 bases and J 4 bases, with 10 bases left between them.

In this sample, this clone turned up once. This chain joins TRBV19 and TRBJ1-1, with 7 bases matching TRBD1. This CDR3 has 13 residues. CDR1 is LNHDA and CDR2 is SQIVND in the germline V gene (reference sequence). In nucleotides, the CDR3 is TGTGCGTCGCGGACAGGCGGGGGCACTGAAGCTTTCTTT. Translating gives CASRTGGGTEAFF.

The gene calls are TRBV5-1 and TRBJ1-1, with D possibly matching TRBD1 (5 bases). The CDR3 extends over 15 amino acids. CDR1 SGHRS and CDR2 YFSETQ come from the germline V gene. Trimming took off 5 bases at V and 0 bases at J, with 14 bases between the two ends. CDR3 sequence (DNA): TGCGCCAGCAGTCCGACAGTCCCCATGAACACTGAAGCTTTCTTT. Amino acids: CASSPTVPMNTEAFF.

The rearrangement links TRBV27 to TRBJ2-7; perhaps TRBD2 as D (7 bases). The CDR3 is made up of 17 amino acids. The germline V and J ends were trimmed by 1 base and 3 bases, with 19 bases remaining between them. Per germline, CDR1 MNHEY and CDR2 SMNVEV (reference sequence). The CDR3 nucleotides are TGTGCCAGCAGTTTATTGAGTAGCAAAGGGGGGGACTACGAGCAGTACTTC. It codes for CASSLLSSKGGDYEQYF.

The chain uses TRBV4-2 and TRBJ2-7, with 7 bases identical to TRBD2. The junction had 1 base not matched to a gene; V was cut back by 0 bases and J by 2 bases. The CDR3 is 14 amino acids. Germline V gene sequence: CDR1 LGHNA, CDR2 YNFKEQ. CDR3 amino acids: CASSQEGGAYEQYF. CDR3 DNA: TGTGCCAGCAGCCAAGAGGGGGGGGCCTACGAGCAGTACTTC.

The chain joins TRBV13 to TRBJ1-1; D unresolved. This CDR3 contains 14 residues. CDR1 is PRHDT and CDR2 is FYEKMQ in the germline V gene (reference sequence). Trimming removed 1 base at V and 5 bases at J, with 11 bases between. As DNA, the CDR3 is TGTGCCAGCAGCTTAGAGGGCCCGGGGACTGAAGCTTTCTTT. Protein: CASSLEGPGTEAFF.

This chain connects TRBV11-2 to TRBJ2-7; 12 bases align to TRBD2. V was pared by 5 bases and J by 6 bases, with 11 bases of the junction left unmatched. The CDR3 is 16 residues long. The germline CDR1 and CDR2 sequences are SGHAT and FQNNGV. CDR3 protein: CASSRGLAGFLREQYF. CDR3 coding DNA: TGTGCCAGCAGCCGCGGACTAGCGGGATTTCTGCGCGAGCAGTACTTC.

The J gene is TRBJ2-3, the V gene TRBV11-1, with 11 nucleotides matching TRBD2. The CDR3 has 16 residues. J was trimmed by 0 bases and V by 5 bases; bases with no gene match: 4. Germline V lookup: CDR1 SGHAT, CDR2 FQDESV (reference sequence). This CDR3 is CASSMGLAASTDTQYF. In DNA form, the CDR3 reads TGTGCCAGCAGCATGGGACTAGCGGCTAGCACAGATACGCAGTATTTT.

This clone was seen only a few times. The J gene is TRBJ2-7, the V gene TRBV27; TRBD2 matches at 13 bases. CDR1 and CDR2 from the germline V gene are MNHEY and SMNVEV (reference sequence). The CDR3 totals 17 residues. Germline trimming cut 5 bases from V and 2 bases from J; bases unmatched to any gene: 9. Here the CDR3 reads CASSPWTSGGRTYEQYF. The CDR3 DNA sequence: TGTGCCAGCAGTCCGTGGACTAGCGGGGGCCGGACCTACGAGCAGTACTTC.

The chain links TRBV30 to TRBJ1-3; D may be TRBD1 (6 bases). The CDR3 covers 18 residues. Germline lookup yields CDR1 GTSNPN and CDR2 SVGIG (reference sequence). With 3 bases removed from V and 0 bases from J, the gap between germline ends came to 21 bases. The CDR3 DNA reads TGTGCCTGGAGAGCAAAAAGAGGGGGGCTACCCTCTGGAAACACCATATATTTT. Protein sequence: CAWRAKRGGLPSGNTIYF.